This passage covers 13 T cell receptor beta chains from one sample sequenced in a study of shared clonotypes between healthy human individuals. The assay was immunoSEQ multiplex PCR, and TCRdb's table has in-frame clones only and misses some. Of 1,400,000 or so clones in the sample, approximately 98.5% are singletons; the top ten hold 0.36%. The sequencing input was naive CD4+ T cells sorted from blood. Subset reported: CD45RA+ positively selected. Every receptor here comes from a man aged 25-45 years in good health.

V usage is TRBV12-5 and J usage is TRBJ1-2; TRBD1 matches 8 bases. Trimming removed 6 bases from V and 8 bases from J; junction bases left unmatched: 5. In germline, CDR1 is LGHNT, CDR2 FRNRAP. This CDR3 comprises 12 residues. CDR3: CASGPGGLGYTF. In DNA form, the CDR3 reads TGTGCTAGTGGGCCAGGGGGCTTAGGCTACACCTTC.

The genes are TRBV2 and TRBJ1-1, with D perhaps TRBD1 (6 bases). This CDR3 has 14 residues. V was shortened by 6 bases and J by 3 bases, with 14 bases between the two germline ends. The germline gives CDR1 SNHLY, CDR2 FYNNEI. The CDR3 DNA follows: TGTGCCAGCAGCGAACAGGGCCCCCACACTGAAGCTTTCTTT. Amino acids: CASSEQGPHTEAFF. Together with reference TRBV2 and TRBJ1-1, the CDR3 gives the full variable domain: EPEVTQTPSHQVTQMGQEVILRCVPISNHLYFYWYRQILGQKVEFLVSFYNNEISEKSEIFDDQFSVERPDGSNFTLKIRSTKLEDSAMYFCASSEQGPHTEAFFGQGTRLTVV.

CDR3 DNA sequence: TGTGCCACCACTGCCAGGGACAAGGTGCGTGGGGCCAACGTCCTGACTTTC. Residues: CATTARDKVRGANVLTF. J is TRBJ2-6 and V is TRBV9; D perhaps matches TRBD1 (6 bases). The ends were cut back, 9 bases at V and 3 bases at J, with 22 bases in the middle. Germline V gene lookup returns CDR1 SGDLS and CDR2 YYNGEE. The CDR3 has 17 amino acids.

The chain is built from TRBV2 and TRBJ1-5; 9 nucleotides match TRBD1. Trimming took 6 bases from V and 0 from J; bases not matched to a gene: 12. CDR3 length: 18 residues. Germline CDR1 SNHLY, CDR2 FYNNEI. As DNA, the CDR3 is TGTGCCAGCAGGGAGACAGGGGGTATCCCTTATAGCAATCAGCCCCAGCATTTT. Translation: CASRETGGIPYSNQPQHF.

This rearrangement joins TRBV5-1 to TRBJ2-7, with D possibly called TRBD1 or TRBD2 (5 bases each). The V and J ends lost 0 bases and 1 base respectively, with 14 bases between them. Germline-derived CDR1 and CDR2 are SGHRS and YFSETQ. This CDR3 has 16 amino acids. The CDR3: CASSLGGRDGSYEQYF. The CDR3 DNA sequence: TGCGCCAGCAGCTTGGGGGGACGGGACGGGTCCTACGAGCAGTACTTC.

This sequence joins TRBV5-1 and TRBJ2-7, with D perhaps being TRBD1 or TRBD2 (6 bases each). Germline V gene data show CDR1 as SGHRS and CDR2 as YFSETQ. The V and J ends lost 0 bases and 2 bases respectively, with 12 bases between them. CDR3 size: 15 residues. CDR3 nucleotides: TGCGCCAGCAGCTTGGTGGGGGGCATGACCTACGAGCAGTACTTC. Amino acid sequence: CASSLVGGMTYEQYF.

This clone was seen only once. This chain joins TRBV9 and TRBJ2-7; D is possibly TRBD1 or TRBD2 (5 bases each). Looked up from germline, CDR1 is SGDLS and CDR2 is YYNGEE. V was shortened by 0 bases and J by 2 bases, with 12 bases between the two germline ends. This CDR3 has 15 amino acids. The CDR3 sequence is CASSVAWGPTYEQYF. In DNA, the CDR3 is TGTGCCAGCAGCGTAGCTTGGGGACCAACCTACGAGCAGTACTTC.

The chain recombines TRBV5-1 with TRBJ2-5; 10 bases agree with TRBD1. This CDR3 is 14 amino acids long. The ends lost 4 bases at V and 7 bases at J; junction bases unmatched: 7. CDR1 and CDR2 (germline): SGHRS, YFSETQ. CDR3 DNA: TGCGCCAGCAGCAGGGGACAGGGGTACGGGACCCAGTACTTC. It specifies CASSRGQGYGTQYF.

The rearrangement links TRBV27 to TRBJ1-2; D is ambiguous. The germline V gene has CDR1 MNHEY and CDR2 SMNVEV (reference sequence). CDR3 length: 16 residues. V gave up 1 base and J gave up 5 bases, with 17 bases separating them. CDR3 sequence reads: CASSLFSVGNLYGYTF. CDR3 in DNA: TGTGCCAGCAGTTTATTTTCTGTAGGAAACTTATATGGCTACACCTTC.

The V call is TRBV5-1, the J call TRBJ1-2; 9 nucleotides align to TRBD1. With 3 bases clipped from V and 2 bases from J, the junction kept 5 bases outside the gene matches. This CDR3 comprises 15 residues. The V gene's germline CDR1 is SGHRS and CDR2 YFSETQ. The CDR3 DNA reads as TGCGCCAGCAGCTCGCTGGGGACAGGGAACTATGGCTACACCTTC. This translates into CASSSLGTGNYGYTF.

The DNA for the CDR3 is TGCGCCAGCAGCCCCCAACGGGACCCCGGAGATACGCAGTATTTT. Its protein product is CASSPQRDPGDTQYF. The chain uses TRBV4-1 and TRBJ2-3; D is possibly TRBD1 or TRBD2 (5 bases each). The CDR3 length is 15 residues. Germline CDR1 and CDR2: MGHRA and YSYEKL. V lost 4 bases and J 5 bases, leaving 16 bases between the germline ends.

CDR3: CASRYRETQYF. In DNA form, the CDR3 reads TGTGCCAGCAGATACCGGGAGACCCAGTACTTC. The V and J genes are TRBV2 and TRBJ2-5; D is unresolved. With 6 bases removed from V and 5 bases from J, the gap between germline ends came to 7 bases. Germline assignment: CDR1 SNHLY and CDR2 FYNNEI. The CDR3 is 11 amino acids.

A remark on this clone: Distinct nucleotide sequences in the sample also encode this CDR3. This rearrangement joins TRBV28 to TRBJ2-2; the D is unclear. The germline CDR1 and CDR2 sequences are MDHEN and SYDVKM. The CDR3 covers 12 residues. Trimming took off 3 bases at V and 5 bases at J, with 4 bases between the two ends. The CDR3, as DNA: TGTGCCAGCAGTTTGGTTACCGGGGAGCTGTTTTTT. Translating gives CASSLVTGELFF.